Below, 13 T cell receptor beta chains from the same sample are listed, as sequenced in a study of blood T cell repertoires in COVID-19. Some clones are missing from TCRdb's copy, which holds only in-frame ones; the method was immunoSEQ multiplex PCR. Of approximately 100,000 clones in the sample, approximately 84% were seen once. Material for sequencing was peripheral blood. The receptors shown here come from a woman over 75 with acute or convalescent COVID-19.

This clone has more than one count but fewer than ten. V usage is TRBV5-4 and J usage is TRBJ2-2; TRBD2 matches at 10 bases. V lost 5 bases, J lost 6 bases, and 4 bases stayed unmatched. CDR3 length equals 14 residues. Germline CDR1 and CDR2: SGHNT and YYREEE (reference sequence). In nucleotides, the CDR3 is TGTGCCAGCAGGCAGCGGGAGGGCCCCGGGGAGCTGTTTTTT. Amino acid sequence: CASRQREGPGELFF.

There are a few counts of this clone. This CDR3 is also generated by other DNA sequences in the sample. This chain uses TRBV6-2 or TRBV6-3 with TRBJ1-5; unclear D gene. Per germline, CDR1 MNHEY and CDR2 SVGEGT. The CDR3 runs to 12 residues. V lost 2 bases, J lost 6 bases, and 5 bases lay in between. CDR3 sequence reads: CASSYSRQPQHF. CDR3 nucleotide sequence: TGTGCCAGCAGTTACAGCCGTCAGCCCCAGCATTTT.

The rearrangement links TRBV4-3 to TRBJ2-2, with a possible D match to TRBD2 (5 bases). The CDR3 sequence is 14 residues long. CDR1 LGHNA and CDR2 YSLEER come from the germline V gene. Trimming left V 0 bases short and J 5 bases short, with 7 bases between. The CDR3 DNA sequence: TGCGCCAGCAGCCAAGATCGAGGGACCGGGGAGCTGTTTTTT. It yields the protein CASSQDRGTGELFF.

The CDR3 DNA sequence: TGCGCCAGCAGTCCTGCTTTGGGACTAGCGGGTGAGGCCTCCTACAATGAGCAGTTCTTC. Translating gives CASSPALGLAGEASYNEQFF. The chain carries TRBV23-1 and TRBJ2-1, with 12 bases that match TRBD2. TRBV23-1 is an ORF, with its function uncertain. The CDR3 is 20 amino acids. V shed 4 bases and J 0 bases; nucleotides not matched to a gene: 13.

The rearrangement uses TRBV15 and TRBJ2-3, with 9 bases matching TRBD2. The CDR3 contains 15 residues. After removal of 3 bases from V and 0 bases from J, the junction contained 1 base not matched to a gene. Germline CDR1 LNHNV, CDR2 YYDKDF (reference sequence). CDR3 in amino acids: CATSSGTSSTDTQYF. CDR3 sequence (DNA): TGTGCCACCAGCAGCGGGACTAGCAGCACAGATACGCAGTATTTT.

The J gene is TRBJ2-4, the V gene TRBV15; 9 bases agree with TRBD1. V gave up 1 base and J gave up 7 bases; unmatched junction bases: 5. CDR1 LNHNV and CDR2 YYDKDF come from the germline V gene (reference sequence). The CDR3 covers 15 residues. As DNA, the CDR3 is TGTGCCACCAGCAGAGTAAGGGGGACAGGGAACATTCAGTACTTC. This encodes CATSRVRGTGNIQYF.

The V and J genes are TRBV14 and TRBJ2-3; 7 bases agree with TRBD1. This CDR3 comprises 13 residues. The junction had 2 bases not matched to a gene; V was cut back by 5 bases and J by 3 bases. Germline values: CDR1 SGHDN, CDR2 FVKESK. The CDR3: CASSYRGTDTQYF. The DNA for the CDR3 is TGTGCCAGCAGCTACAGGGGAACAGATACGCAGTATTTT.

This clone was detected only a few times. Other nucleotide sequences in the sample specify the same CDR3. This rearrangement joins TRBV2 to TRBJ2-2; 7 positions agree with TRBD1. The ends lost 5 bases at V and 7 bases at J; junction bases unmatched: 4. In germline, CDR1 is SNHLY, CDR2 FYNNEI. The CDR3 is made up of 13 amino acids. The CDR3 sequence: CASSRQGSGELFF. The CDR3 DNA sequence: TGTGCCAGCAGTCGACAGGGCAGCGGGGAGCTGTTTTTT.

A note on this clone: The sample carries other DNA sequences with the same CDR3. V usage is TRBV7-2 and J usage is TRBJ2-5; D may be TRBD2 (6 bases). Germline V lookup: CDR1 SGHTA, CDR2 FQGNSA. V was shortened by 5 bases and J by 4 bases, with 8 bases between the two germline ends. This CDR3 comprises 12 residues. The DNA of the CDR3 is TGTGCCAGCAGCAGGGGAGGAGAGACCCAGTACTTC. It specifies CASSRGGETQYF.

The genes are TRBV18 and TRBJ2-1; 11 bases fit TRBD2. The length of the CDR3 is 16 residues. Germline loops: CDR1 KGHSH, CDR2 LQKENI. V shed 6 bases, J shed 1 base, and the junction held 5 bases outside the gene matches. For the CDR3, the DNA is TGTGCCAGCTCGTTCTCTAGCGGGGGGTCCTACAATGAGCAGTTCTTC. Translated, it gives CASSFSSGGSYNEQFF.

The chain uses TRBV18 and TRBJ1-2; D remains ambiguous. CDR3 length: 15 residues. V was cut by 2 bases and J by 4 bases, with 14 bases left in between. Per germline, CDR1 KGHSH and CDR2 LQKENI. CDR3 coding DNA: TGTGCCAGCTCACCAACGCCGAAGGAGGGCTATGGCTACACCTTC. This gives the protein CASSPTPKEGYGYTF. Drawing the rest from reference TRBV18 and TRBJ1-2, the complete variable domain is NAGVMQNPRHLVRRRGQEARLRCSPMKGHSHVYWYRQLPEEGLKFMVYLQKENIIDESGMPKERFSAEFPKEGPSILRIQQVVRGDSAAYFCASSPTPKEGYGYTFGSGTRLTVV.

V is TRBV7-9 and J is TRBJ1-4, with D uncertain. CDR1 is SEHNR and CDR2 is FQNEAQ in the germline V gene (reference sequence). There are 16 residues in the CDR3. Trimming pared 2 bases from V and 5 bases from J, leaving 15 bases between. CDR3 sequence: CASSLQQLGGNEKLFF. Here the CDR3 DNA reads TGTGCCAGCAGCTTACAACAGCTAGGAGGGAATGAAAAACTGTTTTTT.

The J gene is TRBJ1-2, the V gene TRBV5-4; the match to TRBD1 covers 9 bases. The CDR3 consists of 15 residues. Unmatched junction bases numbered 8, after V lost 4 bases and J lost 4 bases. Germline CDR1 reads SGHNT; CDR2 reads YYREEE (reference sequence). CDR3 region: CASSQMTGGSYGYTF. The DNA for the CDR3 is TGTGCCAGCAGCCAAATGACAGGGGGGAGCTATGGCTACACCTTC.